This T cell receptor beta chain was found in a study of blood T cells in healthy people across ages. Healthy individuals of Caucasian origin from Russia, aged about 6 to 100, served as donors. Each sample used at least 6.5 million PBMCs. The use of a sample-barcoded 5' primer and a J-beta primer mix characterized a second PCR of roughly 6 to 12 cycles. From each sample, at least 3 million paired-end reads containing CDR3 were obtained. Each CDR3 protein gets one entry after TCRdb re-called the 5' RACE reads with MiXCR. Of under 1 million distinct CDR3 sequences listed, roughly 44% were seen once; the top ten hold nearly 20%. Germline V gene data show CDR1 as SGHVS and CDR2 as FQNEAQ. The V end was cut by 1 base, the J end by 6 bases, with 9 bases between. The CDR3 runs to 13 residues.

V gene TRBV7-8 combines with J gene TRBJ1-2, with D maybe TRBD1 (5 bases). This clonotype originated in a man aged 55 to 69 in good health. The sample taken for sequencing was blood. The CDR3 DNA sequence: TGTGCCAGCAGCTTAGTTGCGGGGGATGGCTACACCTTC. It codes for CASSLVAGDGYTF.